The entry below gives a single T cell receptor (beta chain) sequence along with its context. The target antigen is unknown. Original methodology: Quality scores were absent from the junction-only immunoSEQ sequences, so filtering differed. Some clones are missing from TCRdb's copy, which holds only in-frame ones; the method was immunoSEQ multiplex PCR. That table furnishes V, J and clone size, whereas the DNA furnished D and trimming. The sample has 2 million to 3 million clones, more than 85% seen once. This sample was taken from a study of shared clonotypes between healthy human individuals. Study summary: CD4 naive and CD4 memory each took three plates per donor, while CD8 naive took two and CD8 memory one. Notes on the study in general: Among donors, the sharing of clonotypes was expected to be influenced by sequencing depth. Clonotype sharing across a few donors was observed for about 5.5% of naive CD4 clonotypes.

The CDR3 is 15 amino acids. After removal of 6 bases from V and 5 bases from J, the junction contained 9 bases not matched to a gene. The germline V gene has CDR1 SNHLY and CDR2 FYNNEI. The gene calls are TRBV2 and TRBJ1-1; 10 nucleotides agree with TRBD1. This clonotype was sampled from a man between 18 and 29 years old in good health. Some clones in this sample may be carry-over from other donors' samples. The sequencing sample was made of naive CD4+ T cells from PBMCs. The sample's subset: CD45RA+ positively selected. The DNA of the CDR3 is TGTGCCAGCAGGACGTTGGGGACAGGGGCAACTGAAGCTTTCTTT. This encodes CASRTLGTGATEAFF.